This T cell receptor beta chain was found in a study of blood T cell repertoires in COVID-19. For the study at large: COVID-19 samples from acute and convalescent phases originated in the United States, Italy and Spain. From T cells, B-cell-depleted T cells, or PBMCs came the material, which was cDNA or gDNA.

Authors' processing steps: Nucleated cell counts were estimated from reference gene primer amplification. The protocol was immunoSEQ multiplex PCR, while the TCRdb copy is restricted to in-frame clones and leaves out a portion. That table gives V, J and clone size, and the DNA gave D and trimming. Of about 300,000 clones listed, around 83% are singletons. Trimming cost V 5 bases and J 4 bases, with 14 bases left between them. This CDR3 has 14 amino acids. Germline CDR1 is SGHVS and CDR2 is FQNEAQ. The sample taken for sequencing was peripheral blood. The TCR sequence derives from a woman aged 45-60 years with acute or convalescent COVID-19. The rearrangement uses TRBV7-8 and TRBJ1-2; D is unclear. CDR3: CASSAFEVTYGYTF. CDR3 in DNA: TGTGCCAGCAGCGCCTTCGAGGTGACCTATGGCTACACCTTC.